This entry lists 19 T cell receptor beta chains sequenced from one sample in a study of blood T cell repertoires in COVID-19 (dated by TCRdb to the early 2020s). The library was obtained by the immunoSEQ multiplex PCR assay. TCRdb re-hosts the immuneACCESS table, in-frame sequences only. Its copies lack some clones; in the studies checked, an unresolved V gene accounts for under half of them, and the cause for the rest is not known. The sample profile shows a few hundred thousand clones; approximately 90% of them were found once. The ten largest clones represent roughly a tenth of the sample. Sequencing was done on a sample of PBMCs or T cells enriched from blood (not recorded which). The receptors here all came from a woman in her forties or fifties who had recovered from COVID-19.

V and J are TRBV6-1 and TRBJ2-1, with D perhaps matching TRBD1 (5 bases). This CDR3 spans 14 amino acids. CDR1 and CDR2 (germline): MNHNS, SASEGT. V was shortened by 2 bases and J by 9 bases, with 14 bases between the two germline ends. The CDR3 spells CASSERQFPSEQFF. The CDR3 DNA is TGTGCCAGCAGTGAAAGACAGTTCCCCTCTGAGCAGTTCTTC.

This CDR3 is CASSLGQGRLDYGYTF. CDR3 bases: TGTGCCAGCAGCTTAGGACAGGGGCGATTAGACTATGGCTACACCTTC. This rearrangement joins TRBV7-9 to TRBJ1-2; 8 positions agree with TRBD1. Germline V gene data show CDR1 as SEHNR and CDR2 as FQNEAQ (reference sequence). Trimming took 1 base from V and 3 from J; bases not matched to a gene: 7. This CDR3 region has 16 residues.

The CDR3 sequence is CASSARVLVGEQYF. The CDR3 DNA is TGTGCCAGCAGCGCCAGGGTTTTAGTGGGCGAGCAGTACTTC. This chain joins TRBV6-5 and TRBJ2-7; D perhaps matches TRBD1 (5 bases). The CDR3 runs 14 residues. CDR1 and CDR2 from the germline V gene are MNHEY and SVGAGI. Trimming pared 6 bases from V and 6 bases from J, leaving 18 bases between.

The CDR3 sequence: CASSPLQGDQETQYF. Written as DNA, the CDR3 is TGTGCCAGCTCCCCCCTCCAGGGGGATCAAGAGACCCAGTACTTC. The chain links TRBV18 to TRBJ2-5; TRBD1 matches at 7 bases. The CDR3 is made up of 15 amino acids. J lost 2 bases, V lost 6 bases, and 9 bases had no gene match. CDR1 is KGHSH and CDR2 is LQKENI in the germline V gene.

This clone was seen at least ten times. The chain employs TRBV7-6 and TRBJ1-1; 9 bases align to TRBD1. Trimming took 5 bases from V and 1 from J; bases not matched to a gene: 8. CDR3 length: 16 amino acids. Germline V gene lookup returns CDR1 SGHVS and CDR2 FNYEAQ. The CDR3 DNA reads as TGTGCCAGCAGCCGACCGGACAGGGGAGAGAACACTGAAGCTTTCTTT. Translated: CASSRPDRGENTEAFF.

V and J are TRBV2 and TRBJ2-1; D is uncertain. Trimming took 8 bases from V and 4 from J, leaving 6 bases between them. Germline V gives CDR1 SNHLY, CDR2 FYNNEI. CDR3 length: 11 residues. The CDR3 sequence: CASVSYNEQFF. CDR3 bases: TGTGCCAGCGTTAGTTACAATGAGCAGTTCTTC.

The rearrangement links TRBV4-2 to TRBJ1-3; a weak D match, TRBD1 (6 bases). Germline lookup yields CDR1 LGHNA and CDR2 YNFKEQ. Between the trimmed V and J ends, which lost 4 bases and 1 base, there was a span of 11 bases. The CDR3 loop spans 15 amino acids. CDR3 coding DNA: TGTGCCAGCAGCCGAGAACAGGGTTCTGGAAACACCATATATTTT. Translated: CASSREQGSGNTIYF.

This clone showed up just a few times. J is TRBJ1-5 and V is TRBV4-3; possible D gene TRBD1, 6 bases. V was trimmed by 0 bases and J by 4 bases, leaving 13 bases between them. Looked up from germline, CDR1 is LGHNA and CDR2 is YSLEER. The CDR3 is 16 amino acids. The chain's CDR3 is CASSQELGGRNQPQHF. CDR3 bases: TGCGCCAGCAGCCAAGAGTTGGGGGGGCGGAATCAGCCCCAGCATTTT.

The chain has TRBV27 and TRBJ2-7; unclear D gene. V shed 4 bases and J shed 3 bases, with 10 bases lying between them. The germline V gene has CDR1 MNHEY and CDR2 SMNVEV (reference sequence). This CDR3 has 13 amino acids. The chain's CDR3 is CASSYAQNYEQYF. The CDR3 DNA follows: TGTGCCAGCAGTTATGCACAGAACTACGAGCAGTACTTC.

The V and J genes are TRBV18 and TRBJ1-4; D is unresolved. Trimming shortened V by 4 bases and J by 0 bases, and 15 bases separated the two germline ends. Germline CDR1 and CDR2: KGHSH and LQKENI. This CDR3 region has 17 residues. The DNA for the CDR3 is TGTGCCAGCTCACGAGCGGCGTTGACTGCAACTAATGAAAAACTGTTTTTT. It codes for CASSRAALTATNEKLFF.

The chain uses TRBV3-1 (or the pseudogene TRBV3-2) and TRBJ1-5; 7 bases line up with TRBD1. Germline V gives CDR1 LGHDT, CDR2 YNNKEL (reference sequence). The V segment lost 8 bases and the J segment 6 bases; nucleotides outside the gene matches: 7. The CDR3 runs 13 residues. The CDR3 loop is CASGLGGGQPQHF. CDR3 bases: TGTGCCAGCGGCCTAGGGGGCGGTCAGCCCCAGCATTTT.

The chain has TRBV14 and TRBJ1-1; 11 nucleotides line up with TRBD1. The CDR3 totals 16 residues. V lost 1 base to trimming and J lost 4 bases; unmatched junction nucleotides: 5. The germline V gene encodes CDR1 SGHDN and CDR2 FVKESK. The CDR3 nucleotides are TGTGCCAGCAGCCAAGCCGGACAGGGGGCGAGCACTGAAGCTTTCTTT. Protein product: CASSQAGQGASTEAFF.

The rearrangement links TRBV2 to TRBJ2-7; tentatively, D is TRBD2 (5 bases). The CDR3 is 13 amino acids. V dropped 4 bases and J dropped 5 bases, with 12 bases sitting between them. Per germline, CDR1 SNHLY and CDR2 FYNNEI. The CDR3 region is CASSGHPGNEQYF. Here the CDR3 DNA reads TGTGCCAGCAGTGGACATCCCGGGAACGAGCAGTACTTC.

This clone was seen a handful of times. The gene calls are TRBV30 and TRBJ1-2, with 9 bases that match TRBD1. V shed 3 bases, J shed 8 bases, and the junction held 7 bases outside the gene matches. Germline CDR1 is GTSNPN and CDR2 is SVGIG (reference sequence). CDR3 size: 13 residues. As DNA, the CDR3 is TGTGCCTGGAGCGCCGGGACAGGGAACGGCTACACCTTC. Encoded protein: CAWSAGTGNGYTF.

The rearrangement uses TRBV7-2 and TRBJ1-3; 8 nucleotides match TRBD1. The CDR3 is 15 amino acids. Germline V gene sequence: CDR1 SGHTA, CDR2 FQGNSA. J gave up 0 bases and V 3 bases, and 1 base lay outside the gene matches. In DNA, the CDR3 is TGTGCCAGCAGCTTTACAGGGGGCTCTGGAAACACCATATATTTT. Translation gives CASSFTGGSGNTIYF.

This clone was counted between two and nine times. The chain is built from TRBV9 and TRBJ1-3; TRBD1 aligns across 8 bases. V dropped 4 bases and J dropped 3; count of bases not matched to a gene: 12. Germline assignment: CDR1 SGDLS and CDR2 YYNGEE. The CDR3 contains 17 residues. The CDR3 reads CASSPRSRGRDGNTIYF. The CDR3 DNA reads TGTGCCAGCAGCCCCCGGTCCAGGGGGCGAGATGGAAACACCATATATTTT.

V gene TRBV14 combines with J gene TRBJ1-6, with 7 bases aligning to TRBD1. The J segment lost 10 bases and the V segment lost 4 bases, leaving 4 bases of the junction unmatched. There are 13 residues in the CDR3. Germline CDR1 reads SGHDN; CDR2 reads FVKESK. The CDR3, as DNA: TGTGCCAGCAGCCGCGACAGGGACTCACCCCTCCACTTT. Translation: CASSRDRDSPLHF.

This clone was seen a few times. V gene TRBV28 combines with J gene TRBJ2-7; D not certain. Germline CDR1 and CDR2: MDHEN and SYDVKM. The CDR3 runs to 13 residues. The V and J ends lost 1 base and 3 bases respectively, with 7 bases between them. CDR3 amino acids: CASSLSASYEQYF. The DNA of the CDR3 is TGTGCCAGCAGTTTATCCGCCAGCTACGAGCAGTACTTC. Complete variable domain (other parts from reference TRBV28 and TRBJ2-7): DVKVTQSSRYLVKRTGEKVFLECVQDMDHENMFWYRQDPGLGLRLIYFSYDVKMKEKGDIPEGYSVSREKKERFSLILESASTNQTSMYLCASSLSASYEQYFGPGTRLTVT.

CDR3 sequence reads: CASNMRQSNQPQHF. CDR3 in DNA: TGTGCCAGTAATATGAGACAGAGCAATCAGCCCCAGCATTTT. The J gene is TRBJ1-5, the V gene TRBV19, with D maybe TRBD1 (5 bases). From germline, CDR1 is LNHDA and CDR2 SQIVND (reference sequence). V lost 7 bases to trimming and J lost 1 base, with 11 bases between them. CDR3 length: 14 residues.